The next 14 T cell receptor beta chains were all read from a single sample in a study of cytomegalovirus exposure and HLA in healthy donors. Primers: 60 Vbeta forward and 13 Jbeta reverse. The data were produced by immunoSEQ multiplex PCR, yet TCRdb's version contains in-frame clones alone and is incomplete. The sample features under 200,000 clones, with 6.5% in its top ten. The sample was PBMCs. The receptors here all came from a man aged 25-45 years in good health and CMV-seronegative.

CDR3 in DNA: TGTGCCAGTAACCCCCCCCGGGGTACGGGCCAGCCCCAGCATTTT. It codes for CASNPPRGTGQPQHF. The rearrangement uses TRBV19 and TRBJ1-5; D call uncertain. Germline lookup yields CDR1 LNHDA and CDR2 SQIVND (reference sequence). V gave up 7 bases and J gave up 7 bases, with 20 bases separating them. The CDR3 consists of 15 residues.

The chain uses TRBV19 and TRBJ2-5; 13 positions match TRBD2. The ends lost 5 bases at V and 2 bases at J; junction bases unmatched: 11. CDR3 length: 18 amino acids. CDR1 is LNHDA and CDR2 is SQIVND in the germline V gene (reference sequence). The CDR3 is CASSGLAGAWGRQETQYF. CDR3 nucleotides: TGTGCCAGTAGTGGACTAGCGGGAGCTTGGGGGAGGCAAGAGACCCAGTACTTC.

The rearrangement links TRBV6-1 to TRBJ1-3, with unresolved D. Germline V lookup: CDR1 MNHNS, CDR2 SASEGT. The CDR3 is 16 residues long. With 0 bases removed from V and 2 bases from J, the gap between germline ends came to 11 bases. In DNA form, the CDR3 reads TGTGCCAGCAGTGAAGCGCGGCGACCCGCTGGAAACACCATATATTTT. Its translation: CASSEARRPAGNTIYF.

The chain carries TRBV5-4 and TRBJ1-3, with no clear D. V lost 0 bases and J 3 bases, leaving 7 bases between the germline ends. The CDR3 has 14 amino acids. Germline-derived CDR1 and CDR2 are SGHNT and YYREEE (reference sequence). The CDR3 sequence: CASSLGYSGNTIYF. In DNA form, the CDR3 reads TGTGCCAGCAGCTTGGGGTATAGTGGAAACACCATATATTTT.

The CDR3 coding sequence is TGCGCCAGCAGCTCCGCGGGCGCAAATGAAAAACTGTTTTTT. This codes for CASSSAGANEKLFF. The V gene is TRBV5-1, the J gene TRBJ1-4; D call uncertain. Trimming stripped 3 bases from V and 5 bases from J, with 11 bases between. The germline V gene encodes CDR1 SGHRS and CDR2 YFSETQ. The CDR3 is 14 amino acids. The whole variable domain, remainder taken from reference TRBV5-1 and TRBJ1-4, is KAGVTQTPRYLIKTRGQQVTLSCSPISGHRSVSWYQQTPGQGLQFLFEYFSETQRNKGNFPGRFSGRQFSNSRSEMNVSTLELGDSALYLCASSSAGANEKLFFGSGTQLSVL.

In nucleotides, the CDR3 is TGTGCCAGCAGCGAGGTGGTGGGAGCCTCGGAAGCTTTCTTT. Its protein product is CASSEVVGASEAFF. The chain has TRBV9 and TRBJ1-1; D is unclear. Trimming took 3 bases from V and 8 from J, leaving 17 bases between them. This CDR3 comprises 14 residues. Germline-derived CDR1 and CDR2 are SGDLS and YYNGEE.

The gene calls are TRBV30 and TRBJ2-3; TRBD2 matches 9 bases. The V and J ends lost 2 bases and 0 bases, in that order; junction bases with no gene match: 3. This CDR3 spans 15 amino acids. Germline CDR1 reads GTSNPN; CDR2 reads SVGIG (reference sequence). CDR3 nucleotide sequence: TGTGCCTGGAGTCGCGGGGGGGCTAGCACAGATACGCAGTATTTT. Translated, it gives CAWSRGGASTDTQYF.

For this clone: It is likely a read error, because the conserved phenylalanine at the end of the CDR3 is missing. The rearrangement links TRBV30 to TRBJ1-6; D is unclear. Germline values: CDR1 GTSNPN, CDR2 SVGIG (reference sequence). The CDR3 loop spans 15 amino acids. Deletions cut 4 bases from V and 3 bases from J, with 13 bases between. The CDR3 coding sequence is TGTGCCTGGATGGGCCCGTCTCTCTATAATTCACCCCTCCACCTT. Translating it yields CAWMGPSLYNSPLHL.

This chain links TRBV25-1 with TRBJ2-5, with D possibly matching TRBD2 (6 bases). The V end was cut by 2 bases, the J end by 5 bases, with 15 bases between. Germline assignment: CDR1 MGHDK and CDR2 SYGVNS. This CDR3 is built from 15 residues. The CDR3 sequence is CASSEPGVGRETQYF. CDR3 in DNA: TGTGCCAGCAGTGAACCGGGGGTTGGTCGGGAGACCCAGTACTTC.

The V and J genes are TRBV19 and TRBJ1-2, with 8 bases that match TRBD1. Trimming took 6 bases from V and 2 from J; bases not matched to a gene: 8. The CDR3 loop spans 15 amino acids. Germline CDR1 LNHDA, CDR2 SQIVND (reference sequence). CDR3: CASSGTGATNYGYTF. CDR3 sequence (DNA): TGTGCCAGTAGCGGGACAGGAGCGACCAACTATGGCTACACCTTC.

The V call is TRBV4-2, the J call TRBJ1-5; possibly TRBD1 for D (6 bases). The germline gives CDR1 LGHNA, CDR2 YNFKEQ. V was clipped by 0 bases and J by 8 bases, with 14 bases between them. CDR3 size: 15 residues. The CDR3 region has the DNA TGTGCCAGCAGCCAAGAGAGGGGGACGGTCGAGCCCCAGCATTTT. It specifies CASSQERGTVEPQHF.

In DNA form, the CDR3 reads TGTGCCAGTGCTGACAGGGGGAAGTATAATGAAAAACTGTTTTTT. It is translated as CASADRGKYNEKLFF. J is TRBJ1-4 and V is TRBV25-1, with 9 bases identical to TRBD1. With 9 bases clipped from V and 4 bases from J, the junction kept 9 bases outside the gene matches. The CDR3 totals 15 residues. Germline V gene lookup returns CDR1 MGHDK and CDR2 SYGVNS.

This chain links TRBV11-3 with TRBJ2-3, with 9 bases fitting TRBD2. The germline V gene encodes CDR1 SGHNT and CDR2 YENEEA. V was clipped by 1 base and J by 4 bases; unmatched bases: 3. CDR3 length: 15 amino acids. For the CDR3, the DNA is TGTGCCAGCAGCTTAGGCGGGGGGGCCGCAGATACGCAGTATTTT. The encoded protein is CASSLGGGAADTQYF.

The rearrangement joins TRBV9 to TRBJ2-7, with 11 bases fitting TRBD2. CDR3 length: 15 residues. The germline V gene has CDR1 SGDLS and CDR2 YYNGEE. With 0 bases clipped from V and 3 bases from J, the junction kept 2 bases outside the gene matches. The CDR3 here is CASSVATSGDYEQYF. Written as DNA, the CDR3 is TGTGCCAGCAGCGTAGCGACTAGCGGGGACTACGAGCAGTACTTC.